Following are 6 T cell receptor beta chains from one sample sequenced in a study of T-cell memory formation after mild COVID-19. TCRdb redid the calling of the 5' RACE reads with MiXCR, one entry per CDR3 protein. The sample has about 470,000 distinct CDR3 sequences, about 20% seen once; the top ten hold roughly 12%. Input material: PBMCs or a T cell subset sorted from them (not recorded which). The source is an adult woman who had mild COVID-19 (a few samples of this study predate the infection). Cell type and time point are not known.

This clonotype was counted only a few times. V and J are TRBV19 and TRBJ1-1; perhaps TRBD1 as D (6 bases). Trimming took 7 bases from V and 2 from J, leaving 14 bases between them. This CDR3 is built from 14 residues. Germline values: CDR1 LNHDA, CDR2 SQIVND (reference sequence). The CDR3 region is CASKLSGANTEAFF. Here the CDR3 DNA reads TGTGCCAGTAAGTTATCAGGGGCTAACACTGAAGCTTTCTTT.

V usage is TRBV18 and J usage is TRBJ2-5, with D possibly being TRBD1 (5 bases). The CDR3 runs to 15 residues. V was shortened by 6 bases and J by 5 bases, with 19 bases between the two germline ends. Germline V CDR1 and CDR2: KGHSH, LQKENI. The CDR3 is CASSPPAGRQETQYF. For the CDR3, the DNA is TGTGCCAGCTCCCCCCCAGCAGGGCGTCAGGAGACCCAGTACTTC.

The chain uses TRBV18 and TRBJ2-7; 10 nucleotides match TRBD1. The CDR3 runs to 17 residues. Germline V gene lookup returns CDR1 KGHSH and CDR2 LQKENI. The J segment lost 5 bases and the V segment lost 3 bases, leaving 13 bases of the junction unmatched. Here the CDR3 DNA reads TGTGCCAGCTCACCTCGCACCCCGGGACAGGGGAACCACGAGCAGTACTTC. This translates into CASSPRTPGQGNHEQYF.

The V call is TRBV11-2, the J call TRBJ2-3; D might be TRBD2 (5 bases). The germline gives CDR1 SGHAT, CDR2 FQNNGV. The CDR3 contains 16 residues. V was trimmed by 0 bases and J by 3 bases, leaving 13 bases between them. The CDR3 is CASSLDRGYTTDTQYF. The CDR3, as DNA: TGTGCCAGCAGCTTAGATCGGGGTTATACGACAGATACGCAGTATTTT. Supplemented by reference TRBV11-2 and TRBJ2-3, the full variable domain reads EAGVAQSPRYKIIEKRQSVAFWCNPISGHATLYWYQQILGQGPKLLIQFQNNGVVDDSQLPKDRFSAERLKGVDSTLKIQPAKLEDSAVYLCASSLDRGYTTDTQYFGPGTRLTVL.

This clonotype was seen a handful of times. The chain employs TRBV20-1 and TRBJ2-3; 11 nucleotides line up with TRBD2. The ends lost 3 bases at V and 3 bases at J; junction bases unmatched: 17. Germline lookup yields CDR1 DFQATT and CDR2 SNEGSKA (reference sequence). This CDR3 has 19 residues. The CDR3 loop is CSASSGNSGGAWRTDTQYF. CDR3 coding DNA: TGCAGTGCTAGCTCGGGAAATAGCGGGGGGGCCTGGCGTACAGATACGCAGTATTTT.

This clonotype was seen only a few times. V usage is TRBV20-1 and J usage is TRBJ2-7; TRBD1 matches at 9 bases. Germline CDR1 DFQATT, CDR2 SNEGSKA (reference sequence). V lost 7 bases, J lost 3 bases, and 13 bases stayed unmatched. This CDR3 region has 15 residues. In DNA, the CDR3 is TGCAGTGTGCTAAAACCGGGACAGGGACGCTACGAGCAGTACTTC. Amino acids: CSVLKPGQGRYEQYF.